These T cell receptor beta chains were read from a single sample in a study of OX40 agonist ivuxolimab in advanced cancers. Produced via immunoSEQ multiplex PCR; TCRdb's table is partial and in-frame only. This sample has about 55,000 clones; 80% to 90% occur once, and the top ten carry 12%. The material sequenced was CD4+ or CD8+ T cells sorted from blood, taken in a trial of the OX40 agonist ivuxolimab. The receptors were gathered from an adult with an advanced solid tumor such as melanoma, head and neck, liver or kidney cancer. Each CDR3 is given with its conserved first and last residue. A D gene is named only where the DNA matches it firmly. Clone sizes are given selectively: once, few, many, or a class where the clone is expanded.

>TRBV19|TRBJ2-6|.|.
TGTGCCAGTAAAGCCCGGGCCAACGTCCTGACTTTC
CASKARANVLTF
>TRBV6-5|TRBJ1-1|once|.
TGTGCCAGCAGAGCCACAGTTGGAGGGGCCACTGAAGCTTTCTTT
CASRATVGGATEAFF
>TRBV7-6|TRBJ1-1|.|.
TGTGCCAGCAGGCCAGCGAACACTGAAGCTTTCTTT
CASRPANTEAFF
>TRBV9|TRBJ1-3|.|.
TGTGCCAGCGGAGGGGGGGACGGCGGCTCTGGAAACACCATATATTTT
CASGGGDGGSGNTIYF
>TRBV7-9|TRBJ2-7|.|TRBD1
TGTGCCAGCAGCAGAGACAGGGATGGATCCTACGAGCAGTACTTC
CASSRDRDGSYEQYF
>TRBV27|TRBJ1-1|.|.
TGTGCCAGCAGTTTGAGTGCAGGAGTGAACACTGAAGCTTTCTTT
CASSLSAGVNTEAFF
>TRBV28|TRBJ1-1|once|.
TGTGCCAGCTCAGGAGGATTATCCAGAATGAACACTGAAGCTTTCTTT
CASSGGLSRMNTEAFF
>TRBV7-9|TRBJ1-4|.|.
TGTGCCAGCAGCGCCCCGACAGCAACTAATGAAAAACTGTTTTTT
CASSAPTATNEKLFF
>TRBV2|TRBJ2-1|.|TRBD2
TGTGCCAGCAGTGAAAAACTAGCGGGACTGGGTGAGCAGTTCTTC
CASSEKLAGLGEQFF
>TRBV6-1|TRBJ2-7|once|.
TGTGCCAGCAGTCCAGCCCACAGGGAGATCTACGAGCAGTACTTC
CASSPAHREIYEQYF
>TRBV5-1|TRBJ1-1|.|.
TGCGCCAGCAGCGAATTCCGGACATCTGAAGCTTTCTTT
CASSEFRTSEAFF
>TRBV19|TRBJ2-1|few|.
TGTGCCAGTACATGGGGGGACGGCGGATACAATGAGCAGTTCTTC
CASTWGDGGYNEQFF
>TRBV27|TRBJ1-5|.|TRBD1
TGTGCCAGCATCGACCCTCCCGGACAGGATAGCAATCAGCCCCAGCATTTT
CASIDPPGQDSNQPQHF
>TRBV30|TRBJ2-2|.|.
TGTGCCTGGAGCTACGGGACAACCGGGGAGCTGTTTTTT
CAWSYGTTGELFF
>TRBV19|TRBJ2-3|.|.
TGTGCCAGTAGCGATAGGGCAGATACGCAGTATTTT
CASSDRADTQYF
>TRBV7-9|TRBJ2-1|.|TRBD2
TGTGCCAGCAGCTTAGGCGGGAGCAATGAGCAGTTCTTC
CASSLGGSNEQFF
>TRBV5-1|TRBJ2-7|.|.
TGCGCCAGCAGCCCGCCCGGGACCGAGCAGTACTTC
CASSPPGTEQYF
>TRBV28|TRBJ2-5|.|.
TGTGCCAGCAGTTTTGGGGATAGCACGTTGGAGACCCAGTACTTC
CASSFGDSTLETQYF
>TRBV27|TRBJ2-1|.|TRBD1
TGTGCCAGCAGTTCCGGGACAGGGAGTCTTAGCTCCTACAATGAGCAGTTCTTC
CASSSGTGSLSSYNEQFF
>TRBV6-6|TRBJ2-1|.|.
TGTGCCAGCAGTCCCGTTTCACGGGAGCAGTTCTTC
CASSPVSREQFF
>TRBV9|TRBJ2-1|.|.
TGTGCCAGCAGCGCCGGGGGCGGGAGCTCCTACAATGAGCAGTTCTTC
CASSAGGGSSYNEQFF
>TRBV4-1|TRBJ1-2|few|.
TGCGCCAGCAGCCAAGAAATGGCTTTCGCTAACTATGGCTACACCTTC
CASSQEMAFANYGYTF
>TRBV6-4|TRBJ2-3|.|.
TGTGCCAGCAGTGGAGCGGGCTTAAGCACAGATACGCAGTATTTT
CASSGAGLSTDTQYF
>TRBV30|TRBJ1-4|.|TRBD1
TGTGCCTGGAGTCAGGGGGATGTAGGTGGTGAAAAACTGTTTTTT
CAWSQGDVGGEKLFF
>TRBV7-8|TRBJ2-5|.|.
TGTGCCAGCAGTCGAGTCCGGGACTTTCTAAAAGAGACCCAGTACTTC
CASSRVRDFLKETQYF
>TRBV2|TRBJ2-1|.|TRBD2
TGTGCCAGCAGCGCCGGGACTAGCGGTTACAATGAGCAGTTCTTC
CASSAGTSGYNEQFF